A single sample is the source of the 28 T cell receptor beta chains below, sequenced in a study of blood T cell repertoires in COVID-19. Produced via immunoSEQ multiplex PCR; TCRdb's table is partial and in-frame only. The table includes 200,000 to 300,000 clones, about nine tenths detected once. Sequencing was performed on peripheral blood. The source of these receptors is a man aged 25 to 40 with COVID-19, enrolled during active disease.

V and J are TRBV13 and TRBJ1-1; D possibly corresponds to TRBD1 (5 bases). CDR1 and CDR2 (germline): PRHDT, FYEKMQ (reference sequence). The CDR3 is 14 residues long. V was pared by 5 bases and J by 5 bases, with 15 bases between. CDR3 amino acids: CASSLRAGRTEAFF. The CDR3 DNA reads TGTGCCAGCAGCCTCCGAGCGGGGCGGACTGAAGCTTTCTTT.

This sequence joins TRBV30 and TRBJ1-1; TRBD1 agrees at 7 bases. The J segment lost 1 base and the V segment lost 5 bases, leaving 4 bases of the junction unmatched. Germline loops: CDR1 GTSNPN, CDR2 SVGIG (reference sequence). The CDR3 is made up of 13 amino acids. The CDR3 sequence is CAWETGPNTEAFF. In nucleotides, the CDR3 is TGTGCCTGGGAGACAGGGCCGAACACTGAAGCTTTCTTT.

This clone came up once. This sequence joins TRBV9 and TRBJ2-1; perhaps TRBD2 as D (5 bases). From germline, CDR1 is SGDLS and CDR2 YYNGEE. This CDR3 has 15 amino acids. Trimming took off 4 bases at V and 0 bases at J, with 11 bases between the two ends. CDR3 sequence (DNA): TGTGCCAGCAGCACAACCGGGGTCTCCTACAATGAGCAGTTCTTC. Its protein product is CASSTTGVSYNEQFF.

J is TRBJ1-2 and V is TRBV9; 8 positions match TRBD1. CDR1 is SGDLS, CDR2 YYNGEE, per germline. V was pared by 3 bases and J by 4 bases, with 11 bases of the junction left unmatched. The CDR3 has 16 amino acids. The CDR3 sequence: CASSAYDTGGGYGYTF. The CDR3 DNA reads as TGTGCCAGCAGCGCGTACGACACAGGGGGAGGCTATGGCTACACCTTC.

The chain links TRBV9 to TRBJ2-7; a weak D match, TRBD2 (6 bases). The CDR3 length is 17 residues. CDR1 and CDR2 from the germline V gene are SGDLS and YYNGEE. Deletions cut 0 bases from V and 0 bases from J, with 16 bases between. Here the CDR3 reads CASSVGGTWESSYEQYF. In nucleotides, the CDR3 is TGTGCCAGCAGCGTAGGGGGGACTTGGGAGAGCTCCTACGAGCAGTACTTC.

The chain combines TRBV6-1 with TRBJ1-6, with D perhaps TRBD1 (5 bases). CDR3 length: 16 residues. Germline-derived CDR1 and CDR2 are MNHNS and SASEGT. V lost 2 bases, J lost 5 bases, and 13 bases lay in between. The CDR3 spells CASSEIGAPDNSPLHF. The CDR3 region has the DNA TGTGCCAGCAGTGAAATAGGGGCGCCCGATAATTCACCCCTCCACTTT.

This chain links TRBV7-9 with TRBJ2-5, with TRBD1 identical over 7 bases. Per germline, CDR1 SEHNR and CDR2 FQNEAQ (reference sequence). The CDR3 sequence is 15 residues long. Trimming at V came to 5 bases and at J to 3 bases, leaving 9 bases not matched to a gene. The CDR3 region is CASSPPGTEKETQYF. The CDR3 DNA follows: TGTGCCAGCAGCCCCCCCGGGACAGAGAAAGAGACCCAGTACTTC.

The chain links TRBV7-9 to TRBJ2-5; D is perhaps TRBD1 (7 bases). In germline, CDR1 is SEHNR, CDR2 FQNEAQ (reference sequence). This CDR3 has 13 residues. With 5 bases removed from V and 5 bases from J, the gap between germline ends came to 12 bases. The CDR3 protein is CASSRDSGETQYF. The CDR3 nucleotides are TGTGCCAGCAGCAGGGACAGCGGGGAGACCCAGTACTTC. The entire variable domain, with the rest obtained from reference TRBV7-9 and TRBJ2-5, is as follows: DTGVSQNPRHKITKRGQNVTFRCDPISEHNRLYWYRQTLGQGPEFLTYFQNEAQLEKSRLLSDRFSAERPKGSFSTLEIQRTEQGDSAMYLCASSRDSGETQYFGPGTRLLVL.

The chain employs TRBV9 and TRBJ2-1; 8 bases agree with TRBD2. V shed 0 bases and J 5 bases; nucleotides not matched to a gene: 4. The CDR3 has 15 amino acids. CDR1 and CDR2 from the germline V gene are SGDLS and YYNGEE. The CDR3, as DNA: TGTGCCAGCAGCGTAGCGGGGGGGCCCCACAATGAGCAGTTCTTC. Translating it yields CASSVAGGPHNEQFF. Combining the CDR3 with reference TRBV9 and TRBJ2-1 gives the whole variable domain DSGVTQTPKHLITATGQRVTLRCSPRSGDLSVYWYQQSLDQGLQFLIQYYNGEERAKGNILERFSAQQFPDLHSELNLSSLELGDSALYFCASSVAGGPHNEQFFGPGTRLTVL.

A single count supports this clone. The chain joins TRBV3-1 (or the pseudogene TRBV3-2) to TRBJ1-6, with D perhaps TRBD1 (5 bases). CDR3 length: 14 amino acids. The V end was cut by 3 bases, the J end by 8 bases, with 11 bases between. Per the germline V gene, CDR1 is LGHDT and CDR2 is YNNKEL (reference sequence). The CDR3 region has the DNA TGTGCCAGCAGCCAGGGGACTCAGGATTCACCCCTCCACTTT. Its protein is CASSQGTQDSPLHF.

The rearrangement uses TRBV29-1 and TRBJ2-4; possible D gene TRBD1, 5 bases. The CDR3 is 13 residues long. V shed 7 bases and J shed 2 bases, with 12 bases lying between them. Germline CDR1 and CDR2: SQVTM and ANQGSEA. The CDR3 sequence: CSGKGVSKNIQYF. The CDR3, as DNA: TGCAGCGGTAAAGGGGTTTCCAAAAACATTCAGTACTTC.

This chain connects TRBV28 to TRBJ1-6; perhaps TRBD1 as D (5 bases). CDR1 is MDHEN, CDR2 SYDVKM, per germline. This CDR3 spans 15 amino acids. Trimming took off 5 bases at V and 9 bases at J, with 17 bases between the two ends. CDR3 in DNA: TGTGCCAGCAGTATCAGGGCCGCTACCACTTCACCCCTCCACTTT. This codes for CASSIRAATTSPLHF.

This CDR3 reads CASIKIPSVLADTQYF. CDR3 sequence (DNA): TGTGCCAGCATCAAGATACCCTCGGTTTTGGCAGATACGCAGTATTTT. The chain uses TRBV2 and TRBJ2-3, with D hard to call. Germline loops: CDR1 SNHLY, CDR2 FYNNEI. Trimming removed 7 bases from V and 4 bases from J, with 21 bases in between. This CDR3 spans 16 amino acids.

The rearrangement links TRBV3-1 (or the pseudogene TRBV3-2) to TRBJ2-1; tentatively, D is TRBD1 (6 bases). The CDR3 runs to 15 residues. The germline V gene has CDR1 LGHDT and CDR2 YNNKEL (reference sequence). Between the trimmed V and J ends, which lost 1 base and 7 bases, there was a span of 14 bases. The CDR3 loop is CASSQVSEGVNEQFF. Here the CDR3 DNA reads TGTGCCAGCAGCCAAGTCTCCGAGGGGGTGAATGAGCAGTTCTTC.

The chain employs TRBV12-5 and TRBJ1-2, with TRBD1 matching 10 bases. V was pared by 1 base and J by 10 bases, with 3 bases of the junction left unmatched. Looked up from germline, CDR1 is LGHNT and CDR2 is FRNRAP. This CDR3 comprises 13 residues. CDR3 loop: CASGLGDRGPYTF. Here the CDR3 DNA reads TGTGCTAGTGGTTTGGGGGACAGGGGACCCTACACCTTC.

This clone was counted a single time. The chain links TRBV5-5 to TRBJ1-4; 9 bases match TRBD1. The CDR3 has 17 amino acids. Germline lookup yields CDR1 SGHKS and CDR2 YYEKEE (reference sequence). After removal of 4 bases from V and 2 bases from J, the junction contained 9 bases not matched to a gene. The CDR3 spells CASSPRDRAATNEKLFF. CDR3 DNA: TGTGCCAGCAGCCCCCGGGACAGGGCGGCGACTAATGAAAAACTGTTTTTT.

The chain recombines TRBV7-2 with TRBJ2-3; TRBD1 matches at 8 bases. Germline-derived CDR1 and CDR2 are SGHTA and FQGNSA. V lost 0 bases to trimming and J lost 2 bases; unmatched junction nucleotides: 4. CDR3 length equals 16 residues. The CDR3 bases are TGTGCCAGCAGCTTAGCGACAGGGGCCAACACAGATACGCAGTATTTT. Amino acid sequence: CASSLATGANTDTQYF. Looking up the rest from reference TRBV7-2 and TRBJ2-3 gives the full variable domain: GAGVSQSPSNKVTEKGKDVELRCDPISGHTALYWYRQSLGQGLEFLIYFQGNSAPDKSGLPSDRFSAERTGGSVSTLTIQRTQQEDSAVYLCASSLATGANTDTQYFGPGTRLTVL.

On this clone: Different DNA sequences within this sample yield the same CDR3. The rearrangement uses TRBV6-1 and TRBJ1-2; the D gene is possibly TRBD1 (6 bases). CDR1 is MNHNS and CDR2 is SASEGT in the germline V gene. V lost 3 bases, J lost 4 bases, and 9 bases lay in between. The CDR3 consists of 13 residues. The CDR3 loop is CASSEDSSYGYTF. In DNA, the CDR3 is TGTGCCAGCAGTGAGGACAGCAGCTATGGCTACACCTTC.

The count of this clone is one. This chain connects TRBV6-1 to TRBJ2-3, with D possibly being TRBD1 (6 bases). Germline CDR1 reads MNHNS; CDR2 reads SASEGT. Trimming took off 4 bases at V and 2 bases at J, with 16 bases between the two ends. The CDR3 is 16 residues long. The CDR3 is CASSGKAGQPTDTQYF. As DNA, the CDR3 is TGTGCCAGCAGTGGGAAGGCCGGACAGCCCACAGATACGCAGTATTTT.

The chain joins TRBV7-3 to TRBJ1-1; 8 bases are a match to TRBD1. The trim removed 6 bases at V and 1 base at J, leaving 4 bases unmatched. The CDR3 runs 14 residues. From germline, CDR1 is SGHTA and CDR2 FQGTGA. CDR3: CASSHGQGNTEAFF. Here the CDR3 DNA reads TGTGCCAGCAGTCACGGACAGGGGAACACTGAAGCTTTCTTT.

The gene calls are TRBV9 and TRBJ1-5, with D unresolved. Deletions cut 3 bases from V and 3 bases from J, with 13 bases between. CDR1 is SGDLS and CDR2 is YYNGEE in the germline V gene. The CDR3 spans 15 residues. CDR3 sequence (DNA): TGTGCCAGCAGCGCAACCCAGGATCCCAATCAGCCCCAGCATTTT. It encodes CASSATQDPNQPQHF. Filled out from reference TRBV9 and TRBJ1-5, the complete variable domain reads DSGVTQTPKHLITATGQRVTLRCSPRSGDLSVYWYQQSLDQGLQFLIQYYNGEERAKGNILERFSAQQFPDLHSELNLSSLELGDSALYFCASSATQDPNQPQHFGDGTRLSIL.

The gene calls are TRBV11-1 and TRBJ1-1; D uncertain. Trimming cost V 0 bases and J 1 base, with 6 bases left between them. The CDR3 has 14 residues. Germline V gene lookup returns CDR1 SGHAT and CDR2 FQDESV (reference sequence). The CDR3 DNA is TGTGCCAGCAGCTTAGCTTGGGCGAACACTGAAGCTTTCTTT. It is translated as CASSLAWANTEAFF.

The V gene is TRBV15, the J gene TRBJ2-3, with 10 bases identical to TRBD2. With 1 base clipped from V and 6 bases from J, the junction kept 7 bases outside the gene matches. The CDR3 is made up of 16 amino acids. Germline CDR1 LNHNV, CDR2 YYDKDF (reference sequence). For the CDR3, the DNA is TGTGCCACCAGCAGAGGCCTAGCGGGGGCGGGGGATACGCAGTATTTT. Its protein product is CATSRGLAGAGDTQYF.

V usage is TRBV11-2 and J usage is TRBJ1-2; TRBD1 might be the D (6 bases). Germline V gives CDR1 SGHAT, CDR2 FQNNGV. The ends were cut back, 5 bases at V and 3 bases at J, with 19 bases in the middle. The CDR3 is made up of 16 amino acids. CDR3 sequence (DNA): TGTGCCAGCAGCCCGTTCTGGCAGGGGATCGACTATGGCTACACCTTC. Translating it yields CASSPFWQGIDYGYTF.

This chain joins TRBV5-1 and TRBJ1-4; 7 bases match TRBD1. CDR1 and CDR2 from the germline V gene are SGHRS and YFSETQ. V trimming: 1 base; J trimming: 10 bases; junction bases outside the gene matches: 13. The CDR3 is made up of 16 amino acids. This chain's CDR3 is CASSLRYTDRERKLFF. The CDR3 region has the DNA TGCGCCAGCAGCTTGCGGTACACTGACAGGGAAAGAAAACTGTTTTTT.

V is TRBV19 and J is TRBJ1-3; TRBD1 matches at 10 bases. Germline trimming cut 8 bases from V and 4 bases from J; bases unmatched to any gene: 20. This CDR3 has 19 amino acids. Germline values: CDR1 LNHDA, CDR2 SQIVND (reference sequence). The CDR3 DNA reads TGTGCCAGTCATACTGACAGGGGGCGAGATCCCCTGACCGGAAACACCATATATTTT. This gives the protein CASHTDRGRDPLTGNTIYF.

The CDR3 DNA reads TGTGCCAGTAGTACAACGACAGGGGCGGGTGGAAACACCATATATTTT. It is translated as CASSTTTGAGGNTIYF. This chain connects TRBV19 to TRBJ1-3, with 8 bases that match TRBD1. The V segment lost 4 bases and the J segment 3 bases; nucleotides outside the gene matches: 8. This CDR3 is 16 amino acids long. Germline CDR1 LNHDA, CDR2 SQIVND (reference sequence). The full variable domain, its missing parts supplied by reference TRBV19 and TRBJ1-3, is DGGITQSPKYLFRKEGQNVTLSCEQNLNHDAMYWYRQDPGQGLRLIYYSQIVNDFQKGDIAEGYSVSREKKESFPLTVTSAQKNPTAFYLCASSTTTGAGGNTIYFGEGSWLTVV.

In its sample, this clone was seen once. The J gene is TRBJ2-1, the V gene TRBV11-3; D uncertain. Trimming took 0 bases from V and 2 from J, leaving 14 bases between them. CDR1 is SGHNT, CDR2 YENEEA, per germline. This CDR3 comprises 17 residues. CDR3 residues: CASSLDSSGYTYNEQFF. The CDR3 nucleotides read TGTGCCAGCAGCTTAGATTCATCCGGGTACACCTACAATGAGCAGTTCTTC.